Listed here are 8 T cell receptor beta chains from one sample, sequenced in a study of beta chain features in type 1 diabetes. TCRB transcripts that were expressed got sequenced, as all of the isolated RNA had been reverse transcribed. Repertoires were generated with immunoSEQ multiplex PCR, while TCRdb's copy carries only in-frame clones and drops some. The data show roughly 150,000 clones, 11% seen once. The sample consisted of central memory CD4+ T cells from blood. These receptors were collected from a man between 18 and 29 years old in good health.

A few counts support this clone. The V and J genes are TRBV5-4 and TRBJ2-1; D may correspond to TRBD1 or TRBD2 (5 bases each). V was trimmed by 4 bases and J by 5 bases, leaving 16 bases between them. The germline V gene has CDR1 SGHNT and CDR2 YYREEE (reference sequence). This CDR3 is built from 15 residues. CDR3 bases: TGTGCCAGCAGCGCCGGGACGCCTCGAAACAATGAGCAGTTCTTC. Its protein product is CASSAGTPRNNEQFF.

The chain couples TRBV10-3 to TRBJ2-3, with 7 nucleotides matching TRBD1. Germline V CDR1 and CDR2: ENHRY, SYGVKD. The CDR3 is 15 amino acids. Trimming cost V 6 bases and J 2 bases; bases outside gene matches: 8. CDR3 sequence (DNA): TGTGCCATCAGGATGACAGGGTCATCCACAGATACGCAGTATTTT. Protein product: CAIRMTGSSTDTQYF.

This clone has just a few counts. This chain joins TRBV5-6 and TRBJ2-7; weak D call: TRBD1 (5 bases). V shed 2 bases and J shed 3 bases, with 18 bases lying between them. CDR1 is SGHDT and CDR2 is YYEEEE in the germline V gene. This CDR3 is 16 amino acids long. DNA of the CDR3: TGTGCCAGCAGCTTAACGTATCTCAGGGCTGACTACGAGCAGTACTTC. Translated: CASSLTYLRADYEQYF.

CDR3 in DNA: TGTGCCAGCAGAGGACAAGCCTACGAGCAGTACTTC. Translated, it gives CASRGQAYEQYF. The gene calls are TRBV2 and TRBJ2-7; D possibly corresponds to TRBD1 (5 bases). V was pared by 6 bases and J by 2 bases, with 8 bases between. CDR1 is SNHLY, CDR2 FYNNEI, per germline. The CDR3 is 12 amino acids.

V is TRBV27 and J is TRBJ2-5, with D maybe TRBD2 (6 bases). Germline-derived CDR1 and CDR2 are MNHEY and SMNVEV (reference sequence). Trimming took off 4 bases at V and 3 bases at J, with 6 bases between the two ends. CDR3 length: 12 amino acids. DNA for the CDR3: TGTGCCAGCAGTTCGGGGGAAGAGACCCAGTACTTC. Translated: CASSSGEETQYF.

The chain employs TRBV18 and TRBJ2-7; D not certain. The CDR3 loop spans 14 amino acids. The germline CDR1 and CDR2 sequences are KGHSH and LQKENI. V lost 2 bases, J lost 0 bases, and 8 bases lay in between. The CDR3 sequence: CASSPDKSSYEQYF. In DNA, the CDR3 is TGTGCCAGCTCACCAGACAAGTCCTCCTACGAGCAGTACTTC.

Of note for this clone: This could be a read error, since a much larger clone is one nucleotide away. The chain combines TRBV5-4 with TRBJ1-5, with TRBD1 matching 11 bases. The CDR3 consists of 15 residues. V shed 4 bases and J 6 bases; nucleotides not matched to a gene: 6. From germline, CDR1 is SGHNT and CDR2 YYREEE (reference sequence). The CDR3 sequence: CASSPGQGAGQPQHF. The DNA of the CDR3 is TGTGCCAGCAGCCCTGGACAGGGGGCCGGTCAGCCCCAGCATTTT.

J is TRBJ1-1 and V is TRBV18; D ambiguous. The CDR3 runs 15 residues. CDR1 and CDR2 (germline): KGHSH, LQKENI. Trimming stripped 5 bases from V and 4 bases from J, with 17 bases between. CDR3 in DNA: TGTGCCAGCTCAACTCTGAAGGGAGGAGGCACTGAAGCTTTCTTT. Residues: CASSTLKGGGTEAFF.